The following is a T cell receptor beta chain sequence with its context. Its cognate antigen is unknown. The sample carries other DNA sequences with the same CDR3. This entry comes from a study of OX40 agonist ivuxolimab in advanced cancers. Overall study: Patients were treated with intravenous ivuxolimab, dosed at 0.01 to 10 mg/kg and infused every 2 weeks. Partial responses were seen in three patients, one with hepatocellular carcinoma and two with cutaneous melanoma.

Study-wide findings and caveats: The study found that CD8+ T cells averaged more expanded clones than CD4+. A proportion of nonresponders additionally exhibited low normalized T-cell clonal expansion.

The method was immunoSEQ multiplex PCR; TCRdb's version includes in-frame clones alone and lacks a portion of them. The sample has 55,000 to 90,000 clones, more than 80% seen once. The CDR3 has 12 residues. The ends were cut back, 4 bases at V and 5 bases at J, with 8 bases in the middle. Per germline, CDR1 SQVTM and CDR2 ANQGSEA. Sequenced material: CD4+ or CD8+ T cells sorted from blood, taken in a trial of the OX40 agonist ivuxolimab. This chain uses TRBV29-1 with TRBJ1-4; no definite D call. The receptor was derived from an adult with an advanced solid tumor such as melanoma, head and neck, liver or kidney cancer. In DNA form, the CDR3 reads TGCAGCGTTGTAGGCGGCAATGAAAAACTGTTTTTT. Its protein product is CSVVGGNEKLFF.